A single sample gave rise to the 7 T cell receptor beta chains below, sequenced in a study of tumor and adjacent non-tumor tissue in lung cancer. Three rounds of nested PCR, following a modified ARM-PCR protocol, produced the TCRbeta library. Using its own MiXCR run on the multiplex PCR reads, TCRdb lists one record per CDR3 protein. In the table there are about 79,000 distinct CDR3 sequences, roughly two thirds of which are singletons. RNA was extracted from bulk tissue without any cell sorting. Input material: lung tumor tissue. These receptor sequences come from a woman aged 40 to 49 with non-small cell lung cancer.

The chain carries TRBV20-1 and TRBJ2-4; TRBD2 matches at 11 bases. The CDR3 extends over 18 amino acids. After removal of 0 bases from V and 1 base from J, the junction contained 8 bases not matched to a gene. Germline V gene data show CDR1 as DFQATT and CDR2 as SNEGSKA (reference sequence). The DNA for the CDR3 is TGCAGTGCTAGAGATTGTAGCTCTAGCGGGAGGGCCAAAAACATTCAGTACTTC. It codes for CSARDCSSSGRAKNIQYF.

This clonotype was observed a handful of times. The CDR3 does not close with the conserved phenylalanine or tryptophan, likely indicating a read error. This chain uses TRBV19 with TRBJ1-5, with D possibly matching TRBD1 (6 bases). The length of the CDR3 is 15 residues. CDR1 is LNHDA, CDR2 SQIVND, per germline (reference sequence). V was shortened by 9 bases and J by 2 bases, with 17 bases between the two germline ends. In DNA form, the CDR3 reads TGTGCCAGCCGCTATTCAGGGGTGGGCAATCAGCCCCAGCATTAT. It translates to CASRYSGVGNQPQHY.

Worth noting for this clonotype: The junction and the germline gene differ at one end; a read error may be behind it. The rearrangement uses TRBV11-2 and TRBJ2-7; a possible D gene is TRBD1 (6 bases). CDR3 size: 13 residues. Germline loops: CDR1 SGHAT, CDR2 FQNNGV. The DNA for the CDR3 is TGTACCAGCATCCCGAACAGGGATATGGAGCAGTACTTC. Translated, it gives CTSIPNRDMEQYF.

With respect to this clonotype: This CDR3 fails to terminate in the conserved phenylalanine or tryptophan, so it likely reflects a read error. The CDR3 region has the DNA TGTGCCTGGAGTTCCACAGATACGCAGTATCTT. This gives the protein CAWSSTDTQYL. The rearrangement uses TRBV30 and TRBJ2-3; D call uncertain. V lost 2 bases, J lost 2 bases, and 2 bases lay in between. Germline V gene data show CDR1 as GTSNPN and CDR2 as SVGIG (reference sequence). This CDR3 has 11 amino acids.

This clonotype was recorded once. The CDR3 carries no conserved terminal phenylalanine or tryptophan, so it likely arises from a read error. The limits of the CDR3 on the DNA are not certain, so only TCRdb's listed CDR3 is given. J is TRBJ2-7 and V is TRBV11-3; TRBD1, the table's D call, was not compared with the DNA. The CDR3 comprises 14 residues, both ends counted. In germline, CDR1 is SGHNT, CDR2 YENEEA. The CDR3 is CASSYLGGSYEQNL.

This clonotype occurred a few times. The chain joins TRBV12-3 or TRBV12-4 to TRBJ1-4; no clear D. The CDR3 length is 15 residues. Deletions cut 6 bases from V and 6 bases from J, with 17 bases between. CDR3 residues: CASSPRRGIDEKLFF. CDR3 sequence (DNA): TGTGCCAGCAGCCCCAGGCGGGGTATCGATGAAAAACTGTTTTTT.

This clonotype was seen only once. Lacking the conserved final phenylalanine or tryptophan, this CDR3 likely reflects a read error. The genes are TRBV29-1 and TRBJ2-5, with no clear D. CDR1 and CDR2 from the germline V gene are SQVTM and ANQGSEA. The V and J ends lost 2 bases and 7 bases respectively, with 11 bases between them. CDR3 length: 12 amino acids. The CDR3 loop reads CSVECHERTQYI. The CDR3, as DNA: TGCAGCGTTGAATGTCACGAAAGGACCCAGTACATC.